This TCR beta chain comes out of a study of blood T cell repertoires in COVID-19. Study overall: Acute and convalescent COVID-19 specimens originated in the United States, Italy and Spain.

Clones were read by immunoSEQ multiplex PCR, and TCRdb kept only the in-frame ones, dropping some. The table records around 170,000 clones, 88% of them present only once. This CDR3 is built from 14 residues. V lost 5 bases to trimming and J lost 4 bases, with 14 bases between them. The germline CDR1 and CDR2 sequences are MNHEY and SMNVEV (reference sequence). This chain connects TRBV27 to TRBJ2-5; D remains ambiguous. This clonotype was sampled from a man aged 55 to 70 with acute or convalescent COVID-19. The sample taken for sequencing was peripheral blood. The CDR3 here is CASSPRPSGETQYF. CDR3 nucleotides: TGTGCCAGCAGTCCCCGCCCATCGGGAGAGACCCAGTACTTC.